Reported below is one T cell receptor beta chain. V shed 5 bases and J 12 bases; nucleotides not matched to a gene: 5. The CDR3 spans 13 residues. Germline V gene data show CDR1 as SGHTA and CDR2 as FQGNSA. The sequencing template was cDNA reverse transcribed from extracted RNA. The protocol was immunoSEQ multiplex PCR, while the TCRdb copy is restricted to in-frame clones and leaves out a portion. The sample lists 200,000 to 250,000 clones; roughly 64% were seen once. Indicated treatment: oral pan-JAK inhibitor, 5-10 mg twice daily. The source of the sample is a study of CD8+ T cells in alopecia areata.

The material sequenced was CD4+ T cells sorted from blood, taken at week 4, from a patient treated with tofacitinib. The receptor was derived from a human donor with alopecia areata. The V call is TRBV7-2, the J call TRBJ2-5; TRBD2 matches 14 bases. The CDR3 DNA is TGTGCCAGCAGCAAGACTAGCGGGGGGGCGAAGTACTTC. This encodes CASSKTSGGAKYF. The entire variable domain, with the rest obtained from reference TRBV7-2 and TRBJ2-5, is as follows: GAGVSQSPSNKVTEKGKDVELRCDPISGHTALYWYRQSLGQGLEFLIYFQGNSAPDKSGLPSDRFSAERTGGSVSTLTIQRTQQEDSAVYLCASSKTSGGAKYFGPGTRLLVL.